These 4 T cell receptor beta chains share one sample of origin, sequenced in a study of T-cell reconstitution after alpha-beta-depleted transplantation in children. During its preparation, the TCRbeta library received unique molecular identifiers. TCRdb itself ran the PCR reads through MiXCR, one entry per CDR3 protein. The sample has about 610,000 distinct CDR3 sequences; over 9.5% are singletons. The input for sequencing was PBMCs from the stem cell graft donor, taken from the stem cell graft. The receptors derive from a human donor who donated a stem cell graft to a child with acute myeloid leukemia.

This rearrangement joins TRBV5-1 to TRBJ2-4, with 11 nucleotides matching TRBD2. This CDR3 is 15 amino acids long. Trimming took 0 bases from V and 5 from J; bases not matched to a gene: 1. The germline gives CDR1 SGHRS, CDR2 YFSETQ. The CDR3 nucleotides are TGCGCCAGCAGCTTGGGGGGACTAGCGGAAAACATTCAGTACTTC. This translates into CASSLGGLAENIQYF.

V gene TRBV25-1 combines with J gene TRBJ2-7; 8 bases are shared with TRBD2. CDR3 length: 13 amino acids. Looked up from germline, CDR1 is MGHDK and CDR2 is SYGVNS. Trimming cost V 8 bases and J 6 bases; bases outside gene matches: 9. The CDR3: CASARAGEGEQYF. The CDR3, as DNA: TGTGCCAGCGCGAGAGCGGGAGAAGGCGAGCAGTACTTC.

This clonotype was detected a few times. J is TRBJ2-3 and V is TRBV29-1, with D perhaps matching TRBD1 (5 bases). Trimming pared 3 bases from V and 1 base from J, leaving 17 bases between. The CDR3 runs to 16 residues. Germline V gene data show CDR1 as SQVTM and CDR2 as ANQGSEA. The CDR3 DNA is TGCAGCGTTGACGGTAATAGGGGCTACGGCACAGATACGCAGTATTTT. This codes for CSVDGNRGYGTDTQYF.

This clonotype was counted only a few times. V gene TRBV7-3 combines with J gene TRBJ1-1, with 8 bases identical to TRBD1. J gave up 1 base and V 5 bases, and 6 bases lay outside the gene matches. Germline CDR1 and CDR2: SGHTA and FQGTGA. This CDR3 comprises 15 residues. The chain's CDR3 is CASSGGQGSNTEAFF. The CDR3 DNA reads TGTGCCAGCAGCGGCGGACAGGGCTCGAACACTGAAGCTTTCTTT. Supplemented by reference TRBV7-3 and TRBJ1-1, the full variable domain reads GAGVSQTPSNKVTEKGKYVELRCDPISGHTALYWYRQSLGQGPEFLIYFQGTGAADDSGLPNDRFFAVRPEGSVSTLKIQRTERGDSAVYLCASSGGQGSNTEAFFGQGTRLTVV.